Sequencing of this T cell receptor beta chain was carried out in a study of post-analysis software for immune sequencing data. Every TCR beta cDNA library bore unique molecular identifiers. Via MiXCR, TCRdb re-called the PCR reads, giving one row per CDR3 protein. The table has roughly 800,000 distinct CDR3 sequences, 53% seen once. Only a few counts were recorded for this clonotype. Its antigen is still unknown. This CDR3 has 14 residues. Trimming cost V 2 bases and J 5 bases; bases outside gene matches: 1. CDR1 is SGHTA, CDR2 FQGNSA, per germline. Study outcomes and limitations: About 5 TRBV segments (TRBV5-6, TRBV5-1 and TRBV20-1 among them) occurred more frequently in patients than in controls.

The TCR comes from a girl between 5 and 17 years old with multiple sclerosis. The sequencing sample was made of blood. The chain is built from TRBV7-2 and TRBJ2-1; 9 bases are a match to TRBD1. The CDR3 coding sequence is TGTGCCAGCAGCTTATGGGACAGGGACAATGAGCAGTTCTTC. Its translation is CASSLWDRDNEQFF.